This T cell receptor (beta chain) was recovered during a study of CD8+ T cells in alopecia areata. General study findings and limits: Scalp samples also yield sequences of resident alphabeta T cells from normal skin. Lesional scalp, notably in alopecia totalis/universalis, had clonality above that of normal scalp.

With respect to this clone: The antigen remains unidentified.

Treatment meaning: oral pan-JAK inhibitor, 5-10 mg twice daily. Samples from alopecia areata patients were lesional scalp punch biopsies and peripheral blood. The researchers isolated CD4+ and CD8+ T cells from PBMCs by sorting. The ends were cut back, 5 bases at V and 2 bases at J, with 18 bases in the middle. The CDR3 loop spans 16 amino acids. The germline CDR1 and CDR2 sequences are SGHVS and FQNEAQ. Sequencing relied on a cDNA template that was reverse transcribed from extracted RNA. Assay: immunoSEQ multiplex PCR; the TCRdb copy retains only in-frame clones and omits some. This table holds 70,000 or so clones, over 25% found once.

This TCR came from a human donor with alopecia areata. This chain connects TRBV7-8 to TRBJ2-5, with D tentatively TRBD1 or TRBD2 (5 bases each). The sample here was CD8+ T cells sorted from blood, taken at week 4, from a patient treated with tofacitinib. CDR3 protein: CASSPPSGPEQETQYF. For the CDR3, the DNA is TGTGCCAGCAGCCCGCCGTCGGGGCCGGAGCAAGAGACCCAGTACTTC.